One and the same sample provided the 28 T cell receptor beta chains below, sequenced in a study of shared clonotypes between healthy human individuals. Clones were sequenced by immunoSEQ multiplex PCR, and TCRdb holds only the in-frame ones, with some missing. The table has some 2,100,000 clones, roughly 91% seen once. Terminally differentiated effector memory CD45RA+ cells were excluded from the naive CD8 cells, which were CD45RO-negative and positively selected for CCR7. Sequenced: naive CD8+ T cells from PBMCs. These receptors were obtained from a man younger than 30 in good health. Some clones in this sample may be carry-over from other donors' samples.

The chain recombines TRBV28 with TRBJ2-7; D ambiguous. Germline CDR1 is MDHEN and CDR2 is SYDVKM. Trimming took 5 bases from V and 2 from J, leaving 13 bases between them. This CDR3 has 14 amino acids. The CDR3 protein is CASSPVRRTYEQYF. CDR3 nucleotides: TGTGCCAGCAGTCCTGTGAGGCGGACCTACGAGCAGTACTTC. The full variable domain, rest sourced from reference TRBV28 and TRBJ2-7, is DVKVTQSSRYLVKRTGEKVFLECVQDMDHENMFWYRQDPGLGLRLIYFSYDVKMKEKGDIPEGYSVSREKKERFSLILESASTNQTSMYLCASSPVRRTYEQYFGPGTRLTVT.

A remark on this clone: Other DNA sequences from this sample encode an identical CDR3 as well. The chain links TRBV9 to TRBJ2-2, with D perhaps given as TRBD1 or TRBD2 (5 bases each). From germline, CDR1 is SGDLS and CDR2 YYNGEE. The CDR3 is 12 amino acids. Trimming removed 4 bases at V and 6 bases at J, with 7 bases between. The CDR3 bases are TGTGCCAGCAGCCCGGGACCCGGGGAGCTGTTTTTT. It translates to CASSPGPGELFF.

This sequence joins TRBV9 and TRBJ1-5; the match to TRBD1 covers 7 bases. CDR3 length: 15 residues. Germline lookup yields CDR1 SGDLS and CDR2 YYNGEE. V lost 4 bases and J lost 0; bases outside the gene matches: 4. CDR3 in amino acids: CASSLQGNSNQPQHF. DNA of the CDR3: TGTGCCAGCAGCCTACAGGGGAATAGCAATCAGCCCCAGCATTTT. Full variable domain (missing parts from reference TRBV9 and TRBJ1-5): DSGVTQTPKHLITATGQRVTLRCSPRSGDLSVYWYQQSLDQGLQFLIQYYNGEERAKGNILERFSAQQFPDLHSELNLSSLELGDSALYFCASSLQGNSNQPQHFGDGTRLSIL.

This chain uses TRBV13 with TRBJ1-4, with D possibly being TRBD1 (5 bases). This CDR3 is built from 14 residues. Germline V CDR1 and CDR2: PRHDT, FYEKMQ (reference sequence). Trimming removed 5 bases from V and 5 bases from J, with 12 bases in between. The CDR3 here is CASSPVRQNEKLFF. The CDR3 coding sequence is TGTGCCAGCAGCCCCGTGAGACAGAATGAAAAACTGTTTTTT.

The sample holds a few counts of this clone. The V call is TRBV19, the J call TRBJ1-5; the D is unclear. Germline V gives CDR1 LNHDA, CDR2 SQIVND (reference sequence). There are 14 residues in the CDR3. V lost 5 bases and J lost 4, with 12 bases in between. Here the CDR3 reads CASSYQFENQPQHF. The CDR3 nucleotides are TGTGCCAGTAGTTACCAGTTTGAAAATCAGCCCCAGCATTTT.

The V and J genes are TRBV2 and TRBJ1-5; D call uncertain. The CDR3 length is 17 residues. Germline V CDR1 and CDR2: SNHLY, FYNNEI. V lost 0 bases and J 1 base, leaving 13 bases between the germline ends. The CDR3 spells CASSEAARPSSNQPQHF. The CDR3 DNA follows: TGTGCCAGCAGTGAAGCGGCTAGGCCCTCGAGCAATCAGCCCCAGCATTTT.

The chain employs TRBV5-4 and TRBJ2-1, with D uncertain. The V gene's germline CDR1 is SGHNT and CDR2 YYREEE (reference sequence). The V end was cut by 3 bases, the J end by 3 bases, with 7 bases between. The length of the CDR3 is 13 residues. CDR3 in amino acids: CASSSLGYNEQFF. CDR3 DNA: TGTGCCAGCAGCTCCCTGGGCTACAATGAGCAGTTCTTC.

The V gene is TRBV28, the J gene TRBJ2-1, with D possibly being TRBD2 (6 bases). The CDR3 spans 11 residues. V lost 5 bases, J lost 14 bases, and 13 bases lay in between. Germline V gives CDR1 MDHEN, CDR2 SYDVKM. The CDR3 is CASSTGREKFF. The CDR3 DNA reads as TGTGCCAGCAGTACCGGACGGGAGAAGTTCTTC.

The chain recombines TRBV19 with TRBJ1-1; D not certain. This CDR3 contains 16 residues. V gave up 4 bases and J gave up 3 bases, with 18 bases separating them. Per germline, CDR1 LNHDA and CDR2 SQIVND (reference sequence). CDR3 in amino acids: CASSTGVGSSHTEAFF. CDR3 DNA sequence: TGTGCCAGTAGTACCGGGGTCGGGTCCTCGCACACTGAAGCTTTCTTT. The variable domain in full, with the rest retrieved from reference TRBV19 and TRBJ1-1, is DGGITQSPKYLFRKEGQNVTLSCEQNLNHDAMYWYRQDPGQGLRLIYYSQIVNDFQKGDIAEGYSVSREKKESFPLTVTSAQKNPTAFYLCASSTGVGSSHTEAFFGQGTRLTVV.

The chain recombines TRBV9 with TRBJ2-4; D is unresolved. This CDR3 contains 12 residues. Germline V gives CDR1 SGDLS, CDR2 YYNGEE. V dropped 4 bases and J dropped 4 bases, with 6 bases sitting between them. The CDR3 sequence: CASSPQKNIQYF. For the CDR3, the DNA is TGTGCCAGCAGCCCCCAGAAAAACATTCAGTACTTC.

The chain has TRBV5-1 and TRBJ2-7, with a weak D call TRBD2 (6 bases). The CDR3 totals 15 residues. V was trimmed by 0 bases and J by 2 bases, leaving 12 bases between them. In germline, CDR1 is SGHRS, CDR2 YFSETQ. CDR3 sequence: CASSLEAGPAYEQYF. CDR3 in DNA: TGCGCCAGCAGCTTGGAGGCGGGGCCCGCCTACGAGCAGTACTTC.

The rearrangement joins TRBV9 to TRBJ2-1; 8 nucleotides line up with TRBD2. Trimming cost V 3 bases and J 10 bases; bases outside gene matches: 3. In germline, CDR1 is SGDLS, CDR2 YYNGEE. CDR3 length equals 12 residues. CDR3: CASSGGTREQFF. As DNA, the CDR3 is TGTGCCAGCAGCGGGGGGACTAGGGAGCAGTTCTTC.

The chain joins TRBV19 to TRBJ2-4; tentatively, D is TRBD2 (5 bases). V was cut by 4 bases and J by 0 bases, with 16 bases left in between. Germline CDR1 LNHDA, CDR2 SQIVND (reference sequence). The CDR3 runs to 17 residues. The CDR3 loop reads CASSTHRDFLAKNIQYF. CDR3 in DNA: TGTGCCAGTAGTACACACCGGGATTTCTTAGCCAAAAACATTCAGTACTTC.

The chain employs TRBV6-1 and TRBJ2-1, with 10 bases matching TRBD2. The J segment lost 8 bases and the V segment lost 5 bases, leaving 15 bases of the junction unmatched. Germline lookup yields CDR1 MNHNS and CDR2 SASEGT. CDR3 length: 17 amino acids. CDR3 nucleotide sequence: TGTGCCAGCAGTCAAGGACTAGCGGCTCAGTGGTTGGATGAGCAGTTCTTC. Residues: CASSQGLAAQWLDEQFF.

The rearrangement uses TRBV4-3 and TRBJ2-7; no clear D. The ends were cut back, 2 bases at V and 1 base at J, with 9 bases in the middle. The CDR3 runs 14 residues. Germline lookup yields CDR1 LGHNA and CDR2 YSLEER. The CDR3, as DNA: TGCGCCAGCAGCCAATCTGTCAGGTCCTACGAGCAGTACTTC. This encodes CASSQSVRSYEQYF.

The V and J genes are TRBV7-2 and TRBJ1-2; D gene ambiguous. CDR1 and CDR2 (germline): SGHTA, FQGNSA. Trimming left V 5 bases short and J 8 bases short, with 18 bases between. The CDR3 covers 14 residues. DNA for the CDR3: TGTGCCAGCAGCACTCCTTGGAGTGGGTGGGGCTACACCTTC. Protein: CASSTPWSGWGYTF.

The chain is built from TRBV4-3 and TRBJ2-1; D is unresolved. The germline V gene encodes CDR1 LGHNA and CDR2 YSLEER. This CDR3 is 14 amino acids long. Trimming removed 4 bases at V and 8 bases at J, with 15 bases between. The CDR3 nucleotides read TGCGCCAGCAGCCTTGGGGTTGCGGTGGATGAGCAGTTCTTC. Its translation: CASSLGVAVDEQFF.

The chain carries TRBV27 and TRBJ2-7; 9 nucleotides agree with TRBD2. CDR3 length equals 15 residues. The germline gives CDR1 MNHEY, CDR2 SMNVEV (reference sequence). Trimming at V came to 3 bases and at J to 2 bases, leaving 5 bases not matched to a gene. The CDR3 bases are TGTGCCAGCAGTTTCGGTATAGCGGGAGCCTACGAGCAGTACTTC. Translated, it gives CASSFGIAGAYEQYF.

CDR3: CASSWWPGTSELTDTQYF. DNA for the CDR3: TGTGCCAGCAGCTGGTGGCCCGGGACTAGCGAGCTCACAGATACGCAGTATTTT. V and J are TRBV5-4 and TRBJ2-3; 10 bases are shared with TRBD2. V shed 3 bases, J shed 2 bases, and the junction held 12 bases outside the gene matches. This CDR3 comprises 18 residues. Germline CDR1 reads SGHNT; CDR2 reads YYREEE (reference sequence).

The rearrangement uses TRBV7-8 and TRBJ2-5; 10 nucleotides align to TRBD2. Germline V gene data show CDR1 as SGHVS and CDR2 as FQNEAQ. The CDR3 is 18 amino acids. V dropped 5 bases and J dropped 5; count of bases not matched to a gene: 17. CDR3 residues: CASSLAPPSAGGPETQYF. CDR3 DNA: TGTGCCAGCAGCCTCGCCCCCCCCTCAGCGGGAGGGCCGGAGACCCAGTACTTC.

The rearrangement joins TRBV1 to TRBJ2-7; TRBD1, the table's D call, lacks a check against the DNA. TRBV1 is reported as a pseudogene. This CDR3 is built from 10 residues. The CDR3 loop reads CTSWAHEQYF. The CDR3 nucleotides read TGCACCTCCTGGGCCCACGAGCAGTACTTC.

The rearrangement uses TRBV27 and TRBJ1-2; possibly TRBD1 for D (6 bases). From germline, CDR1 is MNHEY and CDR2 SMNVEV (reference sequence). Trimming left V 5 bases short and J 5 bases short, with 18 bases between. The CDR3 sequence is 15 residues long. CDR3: CASSNLGGAGYGYTF. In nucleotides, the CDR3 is TGTGCCAGCAGTAACCTGGGGGGGGCGGGATATGGCTACACCTTC.

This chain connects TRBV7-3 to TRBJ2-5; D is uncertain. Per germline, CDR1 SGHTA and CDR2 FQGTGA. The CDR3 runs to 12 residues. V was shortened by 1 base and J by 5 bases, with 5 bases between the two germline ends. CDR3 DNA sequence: TGTGCCAGCAGCTTAATGGGCGAGACCCAGTACTTC. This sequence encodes CASSLMGETQYF.

The CDR3 sequence: CASSQDVERERLHEQYF. Here the CDR3 DNA reads TGCGCCAGCAGCCAAGACGTAGAGCGGGAGCGTTTACACGAGCAGTACTTC. The gene calls are TRBV4-3 and TRBJ2-7; 8 positions match TRBD2. Germline CDR1 is LGHNA and CDR2 is YSLEER. The CDR3 has 17 residues. The V and J ends lost 0 bases and 5 bases, in that order; junction bases with no gene match: 12.

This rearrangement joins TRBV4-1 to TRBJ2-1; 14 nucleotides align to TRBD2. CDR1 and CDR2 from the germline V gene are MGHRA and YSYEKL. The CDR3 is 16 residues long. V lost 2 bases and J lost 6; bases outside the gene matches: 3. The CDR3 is CASSQTGLAGVNEQFF. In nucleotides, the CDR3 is TGCGCCAGCAGCCAAACGGGACTAGCGGGAGTCAATGAGCAGTTCTTC.

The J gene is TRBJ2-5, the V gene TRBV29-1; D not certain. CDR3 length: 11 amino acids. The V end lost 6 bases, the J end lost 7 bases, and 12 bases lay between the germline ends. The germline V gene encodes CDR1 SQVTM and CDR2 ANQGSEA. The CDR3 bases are TGCAGCGTCAGATACGAAGGGACCCAGTACTTC. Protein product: CSVRYEGTQYF.

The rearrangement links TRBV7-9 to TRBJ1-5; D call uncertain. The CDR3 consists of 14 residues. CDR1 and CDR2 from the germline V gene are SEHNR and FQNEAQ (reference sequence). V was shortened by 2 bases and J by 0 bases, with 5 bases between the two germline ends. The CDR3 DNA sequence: TGTGCCAGCAGCTTAAACCCTAGCAATCAGCCCCAGCATTTT. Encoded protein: CASSLNPSNQPQHF.

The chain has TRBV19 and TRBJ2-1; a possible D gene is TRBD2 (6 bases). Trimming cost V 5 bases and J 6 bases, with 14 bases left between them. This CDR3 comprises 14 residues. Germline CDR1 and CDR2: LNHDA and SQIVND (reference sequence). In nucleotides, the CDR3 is TGTGCCAGTAGTTCGGGACTCAGGGTCAATGAGCAGTTCTTC. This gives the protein CASSSGLRVNEQFF.